The subject of this entry is one T cell receptor beta chain. The antigen remains unidentified. The data originate from a study of T cell responses to AZD1222 COVID-19 vaccine. The CDR3 length is 16 residues. Looked up from germline, CDR1 is MNHEY and CDR2 is SVGEGT. V dropped 4 bases and J dropped 7; count of bases not matched to a gene: 13. Data came from immunoSEQ multiplex PCR; TCRdb stores just in-frame clones and leaves some out. The sample lists about 180,000 clones, 90% to 95% seen once, with about 1.5% in the top ten. Study findings and constraints: Baseline seropositivity occurred in only 5 to 7 AZD1222 recipients.

The chain uses TRBV6-2 or TRBV6-3 and TRBJ1-1; 9 bases line up with TRBD1. This sequence was found in an adult who received the AZD1222 COVID-19 vaccine. This sample comprised peripheral blood, obtained 28 days after the second AZD1222 dose. CDR3 DNA: TGTGCCAGCAGTTCGAATTTACAGGGGGCAATGAGTGAAGCTTTCTTT. Its protein product is CASSSNLQGAMSEAFF.